These T cell receptor beta chains were read from a single sample in a study of graft-versus-host responses after intestinal transplantation. This table comes from immunoSEQ multiplex PCR, and its TCRdb copy is limited to in-frame clones, with some not included. Among some 66,000 clones, approximately 88% were seen once, and the ten largest hold approximately 1.7%. The sequenced sample was ileum tissue, obtained around 350 days after transplant. Every receptor here comes from a human patient who received an intestinal transplant, so some T cells may come from the graft donor. CDR3s include the opening cysteine and the closing phenylalanine or tryptophan. The D gene is left open where the match is weak. A row's size may be missing; if present it is once, few, many or a size class.

CDR3	DNA	size	V	J	D
CASSLMNTGELFF	TGTGCCAGCAGCTTAATGAACACCGGGGAGCTGTTTTTT	-	TRBV7-3	TRBJ2-2	-
CATSVALGAEAFF	TGTGCCACCAGCGTAGCTTTGGGGGCTGAAGCTTTCTTT	-	TRBV15	TRBJ1-1	-
CASSNRDRVPYF	TGTGCCAGCAGCAACCGGGACAGGGTGCCGTATTTT	-	TRBV28	TRBJ2-3	TRBD1
CASSFDGTSGRYNEQFF	TGCGCCAGCAGCTTCGACGGGACTAGCGGGAGGTACAATGAGCAGTTCTTC	-	TRBV5-1	TRBJ2-1	TRBD2
CASSFGQSYEQYF	TGTGCCAGCTCCTTCGGACAGTCCTACGAGCAGTACTTC	-	TRBV18	TRBJ2-7	-
CATSRDQGNSPLHF	TGTGCCACCAGCAGAGATCAGGGCAATTCACCCCTCCACTTT	-	TRBV15	TRBJ1-6	-
CASSQDLSPGNGYTF	TGTGCCAGCAGCCAAGATCTGTCCCCGGGGAATGGCTACACCTTC	-	TRBV4-2	TRBJ1-2	-
CASSKPGDTEAFF	TGCGCCAGCAGCAAACCAGGGGACACTGAAGCTTTCTTT	once	TRBV5-1	TRBJ1-1	-
CASSLDYEQYF	TGCGCCAGCAGCTTGGACTACGAGCAGTACTTC	-	TRBV5-1	TRBJ2-7	-
CSAGQGDGIQYF	TGCAGCGCTGGGCAGGGGGATGGTATTCAGTACTTC	-	TRBV29-1	TRBJ2-4	TRBD1
CASSLGLAYNEQFF	TGTGCCAGCAGCCTCGGACTAGCCTACAATGAGCAGTTCTTC	-	TRBV13	TRBJ2-1	TRBD2
CASSVATANTEAFF	TGCGCCAGCAGCGTGGCTACAGCGAACACTGAAGCTTTCTTT	-	TRBV5-1	TRBJ1-1	-
CASSPPGQWLYEQYF	TGTGCCAGCAGTCCGCCGGGACAGTGGCTCTACGAGCAGTACTTC	-	TRBV28	TRBJ2-7	TRBD1
CASSQTYTEAFF	TGCGCCAGCAGCCAGACATACACTGAAGCTTTCTTT	-	TRBV4-1	TRBJ1-1	-
CASSRDRGNYEQYF	TGTGCCAGCAGTCGAGACAGGGGTAACTACGAGCAGTACTTC	few	TRBV2	TRBJ2-7	TRBD1
CASSLGDRKYF	TGCGCCAGCAGCTTGGGGGACAGAAAGTACTTC	-	TRBV5-1	TRBJ2-4	TRBD1
CASSGRTSGSVDNEQFF	TGTGCCAGCTCCGGACGGACTAGCGGGAGTGTCGACAATGAGCAGTTCTTC	-	TRBV7-2	TRBJ2-1	TRBD2